The 23 T cell receptor beta chains in this list originate from one sample, sequenced in a study of vaccination and CD4 T cells after COVID-19. Sequencing of cultured CD4+ T cell DNA used the Oncomine TCR Beta short-read assay. TCRdb passed the PCR reads through MiXCR, listing each CDR3 protein once. The table includes approximately 13,000 distinct CDR3 sequences, 29% detected once. Their target antigens are unknown. The treatment denotes: approximately nine-day PBMC culture with coronavirus spike peptide pools or control peptides (ViraFEST assay). Sequences were derived from CD4+ T cells from blood, cultured in vitro, sampled before SARS-CoV-2 vaccination. These receptors all come from a human donor who received a COVID-19 vaccine.

The chain has TRBV19 and TRBJ1-5, with 10 bases matching TRBD1. Germline V gene data show CDR1 as LNHDA and CDR2 as SQIVND (reference sequence). The CDR3 extends over 19 amino acids. V was pared by 5 bases and J by 5 bases, with 18 bases of the junction left unmatched. The CDR3 DNA sequence: TGTGCCAGTAGTGGTCCCCGGGGACAGGGGACACCCTTCTATCAGCCCCAGCATTTT. It is translated as CASSGPRGQGTPFYQPQHF.

This clonotype was seen more than once but under ten times. The J gene is TRBJ2-5, the V gene TRBV11-2; D may match TRBD1 or TRBD2 (5 bases each). The V gene lost 1 base and the J gene lost 4 bases, with 10 bases spanning the gap. Germline V CDR1 and CDR2: SGHAT, FQNNGV. The CDR3 consists of 14 residues. In nucleotides, the CDR3 is TGTGCCAGCAGCTTAGTGGGGACCCGAGAGACCCAGTACTTC. Amino acids: CASSLVGTRETQYF.

This clonotype was seen more than once but under ten times. This chain uses TRBV4-2 with TRBJ2-3; 15 bases fit TRBD2. Germline-derived CDR1 and CDR2 are LGHNA and YNFKEQ. CDR3 length equals 19 residues. V shed 1 base and J 3 bases; nucleotides not matched to a gene: 8. CDR3 protein: CASSQGPGLAGGGTDTQYF. The DNA of the CDR3 is TGTGCCAGCAGCCAAGGGCCGGGACTAGCGGGGGGCGGGACAGATACGCAGTATTTT.

This sequence joins TRBV7-7 and TRBJ1-5; the match to TRBD1 covers 7 bases. J was trimmed by 1 base and V by 3 bases; bases with no gene match: 21. Germline V gene data show CDR1 as SSHAT and CDR2 as FNYEAQ (reference sequence). The CDR3 is 21 residues long. In DNA, the CDR3 is TGTGCCAGCAGCTTCCCCCGCCTGACAGGGCCAACCTACACCAGCAATCAGCCCCAGCATTTT. Residues: CASSFPRLTGPTYTSNQPQHF. The full variable domain, rest sourced from reference TRBV7-7 and TRBJ1-5, is GAGVSQSPRYKVTKRGQDVTLRCDPISSHATLYWYQQALGQGPEFLTYFNYEAQPDKSGLPSDRFSAERPEGSISTLTIQRTEQRDSAMYRCASSFPRLTGPTYTSNQPQHFGDGTRLSIL.

This clonotype was counted once. The chain joins TRBV19 to TRBJ1-2; no clear D gene. This CDR3 comprises 14 residues. CDR1 is LNHDA, CDR2 SQIVND, per germline (reference sequence). V lost 1 base and J 2 bases, leaving 8 bases between the germline ends. As DNA, the CDR3 is TGTGCCAGTAGTATAGGCAGTGAGAACTATGGCTACACCTTC. This translates into CASSIGSENYGYTF.

This rearrangement joins TRBV7-9 to TRBJ1-2; 7 nucleotides match TRBD1. V lost 4 bases and J lost 0; bases outside the gene matches: 8. From germline, CDR1 is SEHNR and CDR2 FQNEAQ (reference sequence). The CDR3 length is 16 residues. This CDR3 reads CASSWGATGTNYGYTF. The DNA of the CDR3 is TGTGCCAGCAGCTGGGGGGCGACAGGGACTAACTATGGCTACACCTTC.

There are a few counts of this clonotype. The chain employs TRBV7-2 and TRBJ2-3, with TRBD2 as a possible D gene (6 bases). V was clipped by 5 bases and J by 4 bases, with 19 bases between them. The CDR3 sequence is 16 residues long. Germline V CDR1 and CDR2: SGHTA, FQGNSA. The CDR3 DNA reads TGTGCCAGCAGCCTCAACGGAGGGGCAGATCCAGATACGCAGTATTTT. This translates into CASSLNGGADPDTQYF.

V and J are TRBV6-1 and TRBJ1-6; the D is unclear. CDR3 length: 13 residues. Trimming removed 6 bases from V and 6 bases from J, with 9 bases in between. Germline CDR1 and CDR2: MNHNS and SASEGT. The CDR3 loop is CASSRASNSPLHF. The DNA for the CDR3 is TGTGCCAGCAGCCGGGCCAGTAATTCACCCCTCCACTTT.

This clonotype was seen more than once but under ten times. V is TRBV7-9 and J is TRBJ1-6; no clear D. Germline CDR1 SEHNR, CDR2 FQNEAQ (reference sequence). V lost 6 bases and J lost 7, with 10 bases in between. This CDR3 region has 13 residues. The CDR3 loop reads CASRLEINSPLHF. CDR3 nucleotide sequence: TGTGCCAGCAGACTAGAGATCAATTCACCCCTCCACTTT.

The chain joins TRBV21-1 to TRBJ1-3. TRBV21-1 has pseudogene status. The CDR3 has 15 amino acids. This chain's CDR3 is CASTSGDSSGNTIYF. As DNA, the CDR3 is TGTGCCAGCACCTCTGGAGATAGCTCTGGAAACACCATATATTTT.

This clonotype was observed a handful of times. This chain joins TRBV6-5 and TRBJ2-7, with 8 positions matching TRBD2. Per the germline V gene, CDR1 is MNHEY and CDR2 is SVGAGI. This CDR3 is 15 amino acids long. V dropped 4 bases and J dropped 3; count of bases not matched to a gene: 8. CDR3 residues: CASSLSGGRNYEQYF. In DNA form, the CDR3 reads TGTGCCAGCAGTTTAAGCGGGGGACGGAACTACGAGCAGTACTTC.

In its sample, this clonotype was seen a few times. J is TRBJ1-2 and V is TRBV18, with D possibly TRBD1 on 6 matching bases. CDR3 length: 16 amino acids. The V gene's germline CDR1 is KGHSH and CDR2 LQKENI. V was shortened by 5 bases and J by 3 bases, with 19 bases between the two germline ends. Written as DNA, the CDR3 is TGTGCCAGCTCAGGCGATCTGGGGGCTCGGGACTATGGCTACACCTTC. Protein product: CASSGDLGARDYGYTF.

The chain combines TRBV11-2 with TRBJ1-4; D gene uncertain. Trimming pared 5 bases from V and 5 bases from J, leaving 18 bases between. This CDR3 is 16 amino acids long. Germline V lookup: CDR1 SGHAT, CDR2 FQNNGV. CDR3 sequence: CASSPHHIVGNEKLFF. The CDR3 DNA follows: TGTGCCAGCAGCCCCCATCACATAGTGGGGAATGAAAAACTGTTTTTT. Full variable domain (remainder filled in from reference TRBV11-2 and TRBJ1-4): EAGVAQSPRYKIIEKRQSVAFWCNPISGHATLYWYQQILGQGPKLLIQFQNNGVVDDSQLPKDRFSAERLKGVDSTLKIQPAKLEDSAVYLCASSPHHIVGNEKLFFGSGTQLSVL.

The chain recombines TRBV9 with TRBJ1-1; D is ambiguous. The V and J ends lost 7 bases and 7 bases respectively, with 17 bases between them. CDR1 SGDLS and CDR2 YYNGEE come from the germline V gene. This CDR3 has 13 amino acids. CDR3 nucleotide sequence: TGTGCCAGCGGCCCCCAGATGTTTGGTGAAGCTTTCTTT. Amino acid sequence: CASGPQMFGEAFF.

V and J are TRBV27 and TRBJ2-5; D may match TRBD1 or TRBD2 (5 bases each). There are 13 residues in the CDR3. The ends were cut back, 3 bases at V and 5 bases at J, with 10 bases in the middle. Germline CDR1 and CDR2: MNHEY and SMNVEV (reference sequence). The CDR3 DNA reads as TGTGCCAGCAGTTTCGGGGCACGTGAGACCCAGTACTTC. Amino acid sequence: CASSFGARETQYF.

This chain joins TRBV19 and TRBJ1-5, with D maybe TRBD1 (6 bases). The ends were cut back, 3 bases at V and 2 bases at J, with 14 bases in the middle. The CDR3 sequence is 16 residues long. Germline-derived CDR1 and CDR2 are LNHDA and SQIVND (reference sequence). The CDR3 is CASSMIYRAGNQPQHF. CDR3 in DNA: TGTGCCAGTAGTATGATTTACAGGGCGGGCAATCAGCCCCAGCATTTT.

V usage is TRBV20-1 and J usage is TRBJ1-2; no clear D. Germline V lookup: CDR1 DFQATT, CDR2 SNEGSKA (reference sequence). CDR3 length equals 17 residues. Between the trimmed V and J ends, which lost 1 base and 4 bases, there was a span of 22 bases. The CDR3 reads CSARVRFRLRGSYGYTF. The CDR3 DNA is TGCAGTGCTAGAGTTCGCTTTAGGCTTCGAGGGAGCTATGGCTACACCTTC.

In this sample, this clonotype turned up a few times. Here the CDR3 DNA reads TGTGCCAGCAGGGAAACAGGAGAGACTGAAGCTTTCTTT. Translation gives CASRETGETEAFF. The genes are TRBV2 and TRBJ1-1; tentatively, D is TRBD1 (5 bases). The germline V gene encodes CDR1 SNHLY and CDR2 FYNNEI. The CDR3 loop spans 13 amino acids. V was cut by 6 bases and J by 5 bases, with 13 bases left in between. Combining the CDR3 with reference TRBV2 and TRBJ1-1 gives the whole variable domain EPEVTQTPSHQVTQMGQEVILRCVPISNHLYFYWYRQILGQKVEFLVSFYNNEISEKSEIFDDQFSVERPDGSNFTLKIRSTKLEDSAMYFCASRETGETEAFFGQGTRLTVV.

Relative to its sample, this clonotype is medium-sized (0.01 to 0.1%). The CDR3 bases are TGTGCCAGCAGACCCCGGACAGCCAATCAGCCCCAGCATTTT. Translation: CASRPRTANQPQHF. The chain employs TRBV6-1 and TRBJ1-5; possibly TRBD1 for D (6 bases). Per the germline V gene, CDR1 is MNHNS and CDR2 is SASEGT. Trimming pared 6 bases from V and 3 bases from J, leaving 12 bases between. CDR3 length: 14 residues.

This clonotype turned up a few times. J is TRBJ1-6 and V is TRBV4-2, with a tentative D call TRBD1 (6 bases). Germline V gene lookup returns CDR1 LGHNA and CDR2 YNFKEQ. This CDR3 region has 17 residues. V dropped 0 bases and J dropped 5 bases, with 14 bases sitting between them. CDR3 sequence reads: CASSQDSRTANNSPLHF. The CDR3 DNA is TGTGCCAGCAGCCAAGATTCACGGACAGCTAATAATTCACCCCTCCACTTT.

This clonotype occurred a few times. This sequence joins TRBV6-1 and TRBJ1-6; 7 positions match TRBD1. The germline gives CDR1 MNHNS, CDR2 SASEGT. Losses at the gene ends were 4 bases for V and 5 bases for J; bases not matched to a gene: 2. The CDR3 runs 14 residues. CDR3 protein: CASSGQGDNSPLHF. CDR3 nucleotide sequence: TGTGCCAGCAGTGGACAGGGAGATAATTCACCCCTCCACTTT.

This chain joins TRBV4-2 and TRBJ1-3, with D possibly TRBD1 on 5 matching bases. In germline, CDR1 is LGHNA, CDR2 YNFKEQ. The CDR3 has 14 amino acids. Trimming stripped 0 bases from V and 7 bases from J, with 10 bases between. CDR3 sequence (DNA): TGTGCCAGCAGCCAAGATACAGGCCCTAACACCATATATTTT. Translated: CASSQDTGPNTIYF.

This clonotype was picked up a small number of times. CDR3 protein: CATSDPNAQTGGPNEQYF. CDR3 in DNA: TGTGCCACCAGTGATCCCAATGCCCAGACAGGGGGGCCTAACGAGCAGTACTTC. The rearrangement uses TRBV24-1 and TRBJ2-7; 9 bases map to TRBD1. Losses at the gene ends were 3 bases for V and 5 bases for J; bases not matched to a gene: 16. Per germline, CDR1 KGHDR and CDR2 SFDVKD. The CDR3 extends over 18 amino acids.